The clone carrying this T cell receptor beta chain has just one count. Its target is unknown. The source of the sample is a study of vaccination effects on CD4 cells after COVID-19. Study information: Among convalescent patients, two provided samples 16 days and one week before vaccination.

Sequencing used immunoSEQ multiplex PCR; TCRdb keeps in-frame clones, though not all of them. This sample carries approximately 70,000 clones, over 65% of them seen once, and the ten largest clones take around 5%. Antigen-specific CD4+ T cells were expanded with viral peptide pools in the ViraFEST assay before sequencing. The culture ran for around nine days, and then CD4+ T cells were isolated. The individual was infected with SARS-CoV-2 between March and December 2020, as confirmed by PCR. CDR3 length: 16 residues. Per the germline V gene, CDR1 is SEHNR and CDR2 is FQNEAQ (reference sequence). The trim removed 0 bases at V and 0 bases at J, leaving 1 base unmatched. Study observations and caveats: Among infection- and vaccine-induced clones, marked clonal contraction occurred late after vaccination.

The source material was CD4+ T cells from PBMCs cultured with HIV peptides, sampled before COVID-19 vaccination. The subset denotes: HIV-1 Nef peptide pool negative control/reference culture. This chain connects TRBV7-9 to TRBJ2-1, with 8 bases matching TRBD2. The sequence derives from a human donor who had a prior SARS-CoV-2 infection. CDR3 sequence (DNA): TGTGCCAGCAGCTTAGCACTAGCGGCCTCCTACAATGAGCAGTTCTTC. Residues: CASSLALAASYNEQFF.